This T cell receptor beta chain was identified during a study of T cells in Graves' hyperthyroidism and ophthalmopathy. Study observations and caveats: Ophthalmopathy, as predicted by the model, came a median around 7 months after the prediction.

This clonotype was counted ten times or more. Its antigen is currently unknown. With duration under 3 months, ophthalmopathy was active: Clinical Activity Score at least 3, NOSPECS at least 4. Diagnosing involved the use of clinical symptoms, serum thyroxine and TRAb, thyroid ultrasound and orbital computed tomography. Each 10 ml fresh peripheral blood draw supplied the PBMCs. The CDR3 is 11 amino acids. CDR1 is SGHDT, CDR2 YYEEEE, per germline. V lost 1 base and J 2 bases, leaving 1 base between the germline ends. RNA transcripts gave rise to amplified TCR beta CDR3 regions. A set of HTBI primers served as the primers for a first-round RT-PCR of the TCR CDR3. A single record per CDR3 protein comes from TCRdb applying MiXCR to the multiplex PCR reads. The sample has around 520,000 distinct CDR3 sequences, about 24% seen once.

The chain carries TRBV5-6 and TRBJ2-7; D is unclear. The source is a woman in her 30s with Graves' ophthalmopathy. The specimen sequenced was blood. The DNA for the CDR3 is TGTGCCAGCAGCTTGACCTACGAGCAGTACTTC. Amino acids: CASSLTYEQYF.